The 7 T cell receptor beta chains listed next were all sequenced from one sample in a study of blood T cell repertoires in COVID-19. Libraries were prepared by immunoSEQ multiplex PCR; TCRdb keeps only in-frame clonotypes and omits some of them. The data hold tens of thousands of clones, with about nine tenths observed a single time. Specimen: peripheral blood. These receptors all come from a woman aged 80 or over with acute or convalescent COVID-19.

J is TRBJ2-3 and V is TRBV6-5; TRBD1 is a possible D gene (6 bases). Trimming stripped 7 bases from V and 5 bases from J, with 10 bases between. Germline values: CDR1 MNHEY, CDR2 SVGAGI. There are 12 residues in the CDR3. The DNA for the CDR3 is TGTGCCAGCATGGGGGCGGGAGATACGCAGTATTTT. Its translation is CASMGAGDTQYF.

The genes are TRBV7-2 and TRBJ2-5; D is perhaps TRBD2 (5 bases). Germline V lookup: CDR1 SGHTA, CDR2 FQGNSA. CDR3 size: 14 residues. V lost 5 bases to trimming and J lost 5 bases, with 15 bases between them. The CDR3 coding sequence is TGTGCCAGCAGCACCGTCCTAGCCCGGGAGACCCAGTACTTC. It codes for CASSTVLARETQYF.

This chain joins TRBV7-2 and TRBJ2-7; 10 bases line up with TRBD2. Trimming cost V 0 bases and J 4 bases; bases outside gene matches: 3. CDR3 length: 15 residues. Germline CDR1 SGHTA, CDR2 FQGNSA. CDR3 amino acids: CASSLALAGGYEQYF. As DNA, the CDR3 is TGTGCCAGCAGCTTAGCGTTAGCGGGGGGTTACGAGCAGTACTTC.

The chain employs TRBV6-5 and TRBJ2-7; the match to TRBD2 covers 9 bases. Germline trimming cut 2 bases from V and 2 bases from J; bases unmatched to any gene: 4. Germline loops: CDR1 MNHEY, CDR2 SVGAGI. This CDR3 has 15 amino acids. As DNA, the CDR3 is TGTGCCAGCAGTTACGCGGCGGGGGGGCCCTACGAGCAGTACTTC. It codes for CASSYAAGGPYEQYF.

This chain links TRBV11-2 with TRBJ1-1, with D perhaps matching TRBD1 (5 bases). Germline V CDR1 and CDR2: SGHAT, FQNNGV. This CDR3 region has 15 residues. V lost 7 bases and J 11 bases, leaving 26 bases between the germline ends. The CDR3 DNA follows: TGTGCCAGCACATCACCCGGGGGAGGAGGGAAGTTGGCTTTCTTT. It encodes CASTSPGGGGKLAFF.

The chain carries TRBV18 and TRBJ1-4; TRBD1 is a possible D gene (6 bases). Trimming took 3 bases from V and 7 from J, leaving 15 bases between them. Germline-derived CDR1 and CDR2 are KGHSH and LQKENI. The CDR3 is 15 residues long. CDR3 in amino acids: CASSPQEIRGEKLFF. In DNA, the CDR3 is TGTGCCAGCTCACCGCAGGAAATCAGGGGTGAAAAACTGTTTTTT.

The chain combines TRBV9 with TRBJ1-2; D gene uncertain. The CDR3 covers 16 residues. The V end lost 3 bases, the J end lost 2 bases, and 17 bases lay between the germline ends. CDR1 is SGDLS, CDR2 YYNGEE, per germline. CDR3 in amino acids: CASSGGGRNPNYGYTF. CDR3 DNA: TGTGCCAGCAGCGGTGGCGGCAGAAACCCAAACTATGGCTACACCTTC. The entire variable domain, with the rest obtained from reference TRBV9 and TRBJ1-2, is as follows: DSGVTQTPKHLITATGQRVTLRCSPRSGDLSVYWYQQSLDQGLQFLIQYYNGEERAKGNILERFSAQQFPDLHSELNLSSLELGDSALYFCASSGGGRNPNYGYTFGSGTRLTVV.